This note documents a single T cell receptor (beta chain) sequence. Its antigen is currently unknown. This entry comes from a study of cytomegalovirus exposure and HLA in healthy donors. The PCR used 60 Vbeta and 13 Jbeta primers. Profiling relied on immunoSEQ multiplex PCR, and the TCRdb table lists in-frame clones only, not all of them. In the table there are 150,000 to 200,000 clones, about 80% of which are singletons. Study-wide results and limits: Later genetic work tied a missense DCLRE1C variant to beta-chain V and J trimming.

V dropped 4 bases and J dropped 5; count of bases not matched to a gene: 8. The germline CDR1 and CDR2 sequences are SGDLS and YYNGEE. The CDR3 runs to 15 residues. This TCR derives from a woman aged 25 to 45 in good health and CMV-seronegative. The specimen sequenced was PBMCs. This sequence joins TRBV9 and TRBJ2-7, with TRBD2 matching over 11 bases. The CDR3 loop reads CASSISGRGADEQYF. DNA of the CDR3: TGTGCCAGCAGCATTAGCGGGAGGGGGGCAGACGAGCAGTACTTC.